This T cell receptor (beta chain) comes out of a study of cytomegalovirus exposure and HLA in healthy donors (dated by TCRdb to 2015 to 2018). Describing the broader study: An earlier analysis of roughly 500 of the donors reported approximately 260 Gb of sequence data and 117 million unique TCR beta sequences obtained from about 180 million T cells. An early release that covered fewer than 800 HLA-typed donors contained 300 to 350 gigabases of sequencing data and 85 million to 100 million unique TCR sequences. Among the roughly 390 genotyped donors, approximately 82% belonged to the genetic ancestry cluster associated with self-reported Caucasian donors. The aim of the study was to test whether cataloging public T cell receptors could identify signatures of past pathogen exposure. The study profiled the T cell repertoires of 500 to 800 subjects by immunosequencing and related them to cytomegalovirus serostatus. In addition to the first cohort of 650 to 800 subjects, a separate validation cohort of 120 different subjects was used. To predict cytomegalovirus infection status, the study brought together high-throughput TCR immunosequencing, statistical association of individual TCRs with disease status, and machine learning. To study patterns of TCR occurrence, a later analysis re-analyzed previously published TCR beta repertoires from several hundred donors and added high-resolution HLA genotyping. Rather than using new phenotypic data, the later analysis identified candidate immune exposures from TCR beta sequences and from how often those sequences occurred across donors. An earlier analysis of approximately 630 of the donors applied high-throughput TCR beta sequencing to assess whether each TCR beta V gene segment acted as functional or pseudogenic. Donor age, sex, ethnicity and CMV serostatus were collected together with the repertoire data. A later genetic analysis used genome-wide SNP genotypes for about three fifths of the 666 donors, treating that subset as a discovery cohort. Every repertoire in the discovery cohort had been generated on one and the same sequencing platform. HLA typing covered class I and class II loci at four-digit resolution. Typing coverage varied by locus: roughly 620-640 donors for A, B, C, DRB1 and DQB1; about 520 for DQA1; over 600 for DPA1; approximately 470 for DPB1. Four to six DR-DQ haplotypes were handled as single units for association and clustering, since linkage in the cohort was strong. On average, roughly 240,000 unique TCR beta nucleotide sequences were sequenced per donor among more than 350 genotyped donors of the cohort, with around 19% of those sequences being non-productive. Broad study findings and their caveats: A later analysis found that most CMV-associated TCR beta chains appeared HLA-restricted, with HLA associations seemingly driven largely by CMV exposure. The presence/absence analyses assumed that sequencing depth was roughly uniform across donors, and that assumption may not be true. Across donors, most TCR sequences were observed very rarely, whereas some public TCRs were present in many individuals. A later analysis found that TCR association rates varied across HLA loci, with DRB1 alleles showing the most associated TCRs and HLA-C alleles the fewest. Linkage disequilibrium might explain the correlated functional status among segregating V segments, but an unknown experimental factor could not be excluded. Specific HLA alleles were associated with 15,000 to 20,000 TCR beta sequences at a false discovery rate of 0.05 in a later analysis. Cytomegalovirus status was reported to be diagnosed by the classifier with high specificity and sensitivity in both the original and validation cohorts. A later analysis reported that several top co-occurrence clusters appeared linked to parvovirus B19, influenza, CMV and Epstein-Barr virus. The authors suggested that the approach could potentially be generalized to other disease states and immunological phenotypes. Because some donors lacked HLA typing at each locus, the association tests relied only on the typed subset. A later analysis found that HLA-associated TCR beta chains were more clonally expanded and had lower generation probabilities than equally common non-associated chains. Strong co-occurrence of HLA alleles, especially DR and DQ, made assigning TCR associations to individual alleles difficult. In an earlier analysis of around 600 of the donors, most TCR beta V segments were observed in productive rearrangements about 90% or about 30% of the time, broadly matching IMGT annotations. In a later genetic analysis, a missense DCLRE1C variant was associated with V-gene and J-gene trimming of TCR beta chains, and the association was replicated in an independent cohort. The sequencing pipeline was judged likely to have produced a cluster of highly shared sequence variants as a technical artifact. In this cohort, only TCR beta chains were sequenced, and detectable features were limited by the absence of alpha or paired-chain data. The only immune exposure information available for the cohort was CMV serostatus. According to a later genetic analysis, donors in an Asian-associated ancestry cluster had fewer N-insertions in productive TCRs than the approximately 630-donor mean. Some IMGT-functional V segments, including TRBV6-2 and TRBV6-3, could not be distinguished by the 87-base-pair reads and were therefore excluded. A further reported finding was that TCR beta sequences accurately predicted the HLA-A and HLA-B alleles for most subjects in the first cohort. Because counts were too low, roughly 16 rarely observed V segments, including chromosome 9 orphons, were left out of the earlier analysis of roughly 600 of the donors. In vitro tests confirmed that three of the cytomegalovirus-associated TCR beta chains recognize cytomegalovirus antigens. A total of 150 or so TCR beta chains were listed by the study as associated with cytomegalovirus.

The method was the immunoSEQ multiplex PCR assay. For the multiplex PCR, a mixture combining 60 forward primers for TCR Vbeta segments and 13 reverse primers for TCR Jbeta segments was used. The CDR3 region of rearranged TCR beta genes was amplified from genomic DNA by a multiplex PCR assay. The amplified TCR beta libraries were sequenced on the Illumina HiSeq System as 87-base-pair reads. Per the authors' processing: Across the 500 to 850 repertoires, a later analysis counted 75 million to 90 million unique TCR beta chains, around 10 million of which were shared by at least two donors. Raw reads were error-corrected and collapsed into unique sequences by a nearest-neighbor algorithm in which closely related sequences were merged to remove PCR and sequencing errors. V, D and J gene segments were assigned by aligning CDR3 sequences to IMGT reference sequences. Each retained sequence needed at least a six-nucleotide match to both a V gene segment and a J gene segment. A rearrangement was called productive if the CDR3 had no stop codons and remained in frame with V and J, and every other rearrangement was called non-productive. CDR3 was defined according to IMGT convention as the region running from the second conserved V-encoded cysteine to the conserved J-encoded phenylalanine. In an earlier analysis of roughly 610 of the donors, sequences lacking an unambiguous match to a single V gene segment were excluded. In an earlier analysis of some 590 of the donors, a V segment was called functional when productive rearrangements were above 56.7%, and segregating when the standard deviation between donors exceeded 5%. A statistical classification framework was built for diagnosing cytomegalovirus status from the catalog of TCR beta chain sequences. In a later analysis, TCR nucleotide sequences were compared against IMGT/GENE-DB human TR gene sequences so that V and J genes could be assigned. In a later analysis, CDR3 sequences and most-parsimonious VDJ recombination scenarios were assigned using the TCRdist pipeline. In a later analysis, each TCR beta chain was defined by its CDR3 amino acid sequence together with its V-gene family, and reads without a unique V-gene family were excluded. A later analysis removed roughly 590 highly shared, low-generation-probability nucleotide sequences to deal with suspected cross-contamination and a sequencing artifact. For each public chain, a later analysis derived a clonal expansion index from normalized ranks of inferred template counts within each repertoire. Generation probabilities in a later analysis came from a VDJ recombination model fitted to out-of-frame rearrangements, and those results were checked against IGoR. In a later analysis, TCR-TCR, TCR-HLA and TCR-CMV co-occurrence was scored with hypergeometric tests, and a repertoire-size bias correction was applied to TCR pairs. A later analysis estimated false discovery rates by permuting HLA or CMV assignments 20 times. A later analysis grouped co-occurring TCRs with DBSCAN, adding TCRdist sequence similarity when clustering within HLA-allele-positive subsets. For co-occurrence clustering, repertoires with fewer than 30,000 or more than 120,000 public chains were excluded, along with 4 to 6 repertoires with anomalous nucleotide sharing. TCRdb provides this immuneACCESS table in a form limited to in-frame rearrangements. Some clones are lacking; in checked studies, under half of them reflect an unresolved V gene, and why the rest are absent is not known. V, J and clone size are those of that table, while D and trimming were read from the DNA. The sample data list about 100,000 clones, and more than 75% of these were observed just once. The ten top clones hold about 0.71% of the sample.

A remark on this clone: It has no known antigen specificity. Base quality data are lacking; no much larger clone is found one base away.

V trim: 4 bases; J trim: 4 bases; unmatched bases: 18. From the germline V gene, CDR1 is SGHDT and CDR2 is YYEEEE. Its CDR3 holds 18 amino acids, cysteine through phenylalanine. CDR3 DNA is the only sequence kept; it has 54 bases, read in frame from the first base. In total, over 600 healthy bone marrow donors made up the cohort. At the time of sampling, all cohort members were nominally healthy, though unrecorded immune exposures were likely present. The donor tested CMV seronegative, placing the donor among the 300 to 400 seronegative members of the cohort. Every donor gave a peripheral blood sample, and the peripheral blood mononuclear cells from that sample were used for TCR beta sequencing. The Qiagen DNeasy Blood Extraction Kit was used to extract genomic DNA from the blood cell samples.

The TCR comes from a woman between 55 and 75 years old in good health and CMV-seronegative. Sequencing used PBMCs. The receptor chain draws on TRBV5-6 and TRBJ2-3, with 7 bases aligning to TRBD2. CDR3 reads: CASSVPLAGLSPPDTQYF. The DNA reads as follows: TGTGCCAGCAGCGTCCCCTTAGCGGGCCTTAGCCCCCCAGATACGCAGTATTTT.